This T cell receptor (beta chain) was sequenced during a study of T cell changes during pregnancy in multiple sclerosis. Trimming pared 3 bases from V and 2 bases from J, leaving 12 bases between. Germline-derived CDR1 and CDR2 are LNHDA and SQIVND (reference sequence). CDR3 size: 15 residues. Clones were sequenced by immunoSEQ multiplex PCR, and TCRdb holds only the in-frame ones, with some missing. This sample has more than 25,000 clones; around 91% occur once, and the top ten carry less than 5%. The specimen comprised CD8+ T cells from peripheral blood mononuclear cells, sampled in the second trimester of pregnancy. This receptor was obtained from a female donor in good health, enrolled as a control in a pregnancy study. The chain has TRBV19 and TRBJ2-3; D unclear. The CDR3 bases are TGTGCCAGTAGTATGTACAGTCTCACCACAGATACGCAGTATTTT. Translating it yields CASSMYSLTTDTQYF.